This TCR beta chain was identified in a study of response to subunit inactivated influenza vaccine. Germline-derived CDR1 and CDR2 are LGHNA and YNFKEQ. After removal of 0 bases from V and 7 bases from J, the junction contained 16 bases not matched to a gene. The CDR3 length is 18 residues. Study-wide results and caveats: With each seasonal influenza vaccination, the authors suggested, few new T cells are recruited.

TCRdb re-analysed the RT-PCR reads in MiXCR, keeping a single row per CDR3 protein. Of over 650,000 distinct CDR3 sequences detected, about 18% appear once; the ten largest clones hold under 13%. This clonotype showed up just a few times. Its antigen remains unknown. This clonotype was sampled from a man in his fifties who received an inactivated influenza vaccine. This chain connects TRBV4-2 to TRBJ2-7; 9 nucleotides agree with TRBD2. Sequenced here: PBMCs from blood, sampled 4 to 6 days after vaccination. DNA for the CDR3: TGTGCCAGCAGCCAAGAATGGTGGTCTGGCGGGGGGGCAGAGGAGCAGTACTTC. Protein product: CASSQEWWSGGGAEEQYF.